These 18 T cell receptor beta chains were sequenced from one sample in a study of T cell changes during pregnancy in multiple sclerosis. Only in-frame clones appear in the TCRdb table, and some are missing; sequencing was by immunoSEQ multiplex PCR. Of tens of thousands of clones in the sample, 92% were seen once. The sequenced sample was peripheral blood, obtained in the first trimester of pregnancy. These receptors were collected from a female donor in good health, enrolled as a control in a pregnancy study.

The chain recombines TRBV11-2 with TRBJ1-2; TRBD1 matches 7 bases. With V trimmed by 1 base and J by 7 bases, 6 bases remained unmatched. Per the germline V gene, CDR1 is SGHAT and CDR2 is FQNNGV. This CDR3 contains 14 residues. CDR3 nucleotides: TGTGCCAGCAGCTTAGCTCAGGGGGTTGGTGGCTACACCTTC. Translated: CASSLAQGVGGYTF.

J is TRBJ1-1 and V is TRBV6-5; D is possibly TRBD1 (6 bases). Per the germline V gene, CDR1 is MNHEY and CDR2 is SVGAGI. The CDR3 sequence is 12 residues long. Trimming pared 5 bases from V and 11 bases from J, leaving 15 bases between. CDR3 sequence (DNA): TGTGCCAGCAGTAGCGGACAGAGTGGGGCTTTCTTT. It codes for CASSSGQSGAFF.

This clone was observed once. The V call is TRBV30, the J call TRBJ2-7, with D maybe TRBD2 (7 bases). The CDR3 has 14 amino acids. V lost 5 bases, J lost 0 bases, and 14 bases lay in between. Germline CDR1 reads GTSNPN; CDR2 reads SVGIG (reference sequence). The CDR3 here is CAWAMGGASYEQYF. CDR3 nucleotide sequence: TGTGCCTGGGCTATGGGGGGGGCCTCCTACGAGCAGTACTTC.

This chain links TRBV11-3 with TRBJ2-4; 7 bases agree with TRBD1. Germline CDR1 reads SGHNT; CDR2 reads YENEEA. CDR3 length: 17 amino acids. With 1 base clipped from V and 0 bases from J, the junction kept 6 bases outside the gene matches. The CDR3 here is CASSLAGTELAKNIQYF. The CDR3 bases are TGTGCCAGCAGCTTAGCCGGGACAGAGTTAGCCAAAAACATTCAGTACTTC.

CDR3 sequence (DNA): TGTGCCAGCAGGGCCACGGGACTAGGCAGCGATACGCAGTATTTT. Its protein product is CASRATGLGSDTQYF. V usage is TRBV13 and J usage is TRBJ2-3; 8 bases match TRBD2. The CDR3 runs 15 residues. Per germline, CDR1 PRHDT and CDR2 FYEKMQ (reference sequence). The V segment lost 6 bases and the J segment 6 bases; nucleotides outside the gene matches: 11.

Notes on this clone: Other DNA sequences in this sample translate to the same CDR3. The chain combines TRBV27 with TRBJ2-3, with TRBD2 as a possible D gene (6 bases). The V gene's germline CDR1 is MNHEY and CDR2 SMNVEV (reference sequence). CDR3 length: 14 residues. Trimming took off 6 bases at V and 2 bases at J, with 12 bases between the two ends. CDR3 nucleotide sequence: TGTGCCAGCAGCCTAGGACTAACCACAGATACGCAGTATTTT. Its protein is CASSLGLTTDTQYF.

The chain carries TRBV7-9 and TRBJ2-4; no firm D call. The V gene's germline CDR1 is SEHNR and CDR2 FQNEAQ (reference sequence). The CDR3 sequence is 14 residues long. The V gene lost 3 bases and the J gene lost 9 bases, with 15 bases spanning the gap. The CDR3 DNA is TGTGCCAGCAGCTTCGATTCGGAGCTCGGCATTCAGTACTTC. It is translated as CASSFDSELGIQYF.

The J gene is TRBJ2-7, the V gene TRBV29-1, with 7 positions matching TRBD2. The CDR3 consists of 13 residues. CDR1 is SQVTM and CDR2 is ANQGSEA in the germline V gene. The V segment lost 6 bases and the J segment 7 bases; nucleotides outside the gene matches: 12. The CDR3 region is CSVIWRPGGEQYF. CDR3 DNA sequence: TGCAGCGTGATATGGAGGCCCGGGGGGGAGCAGTACTTC.

The chain carries TRBV6-5 and TRBJ1-1, with 7 bases aligning to TRBD1. The V gene end was trimmed by 5 bases and the J gene end by 11 bases; junction bases not matched to a gene: 11. The CDR3 sequence is 13 residues long. Germline V gene lookup returns CDR1 MNHEY and CDR2 SVGAGI. CDR3 residues: CASSTERSGGAFF. The CDR3 nucleotides are TGTGCCAGCAGTACAGAAAGATCAGGGGGTGCTTTCTTT.

This chain joins TRBV10-3 and TRBJ2-1; 7 nucleotides match TRBD2. The CDR3 spans 16 residues. Germline V gene sequence: CDR1 ENHRY, CDR2 SYGVKD. J lost 7 bases, V lost 0 bases, and 9 bases had no gene match. The CDR3 DNA is TGTGCCATCAGTGAGTCGATGGCGGGAGAGTGGAATGAGCAGTTCTTC. Protein: CAISESMAGEWNEQFF.

The V and J genes are TRBV27 and TRBJ2-1; 10 nucleotides align to TRBD2. Germline loops: CDR1 MNHEY, CDR2 SMNVEV (reference sequence). CDR3 length: 15 amino acids. After removal of 5 bases from V and 9 bases from J, the junction contained 10 bases not matched to a gene. In DNA form, the CDR3 reads TGTGCCAGCAGTCCCTCCCGAGCGGGAGGGGGTGAGCAGTTCTTC. Amino acid sequence: CASSPSRAGGGEQFF.

This rearrangement joins TRBV10-3 to TRBJ2-5, with 9 bases lining up with TRBD1. CDR1 and CDR2 (germline): ENHRY, SYGVKD. With V trimmed by 3 bases and J by 1 base, 3 bases remained unmatched. The CDR3 has 15 residues. CDR3 amino acids: CAISDRQGGQETQYF. Written as DNA, the CDR3 is TGTGCCATCAGTGACCGACAGGGGGGCCAAGAGACCCAGTACTTC.

V usage is TRBV10-3 and J usage is TRBJ2-1, with TRBD1 matching 7 bases. The CDR3 contains 14 residues. The germline V gene encodes CDR1 ENHRY and CDR2 SYGVKD. V shed 10 bases, J shed 7 bases, and the junction held 13 bases outside the gene matches. As DNA, the CDR3 is TGTGCCAGCGCCCGGGGACAGAATGAGAATGAGCAGTTCTTC. Its translation is CASARGQNENEQFF.

As concerns this clone: The junction departs from the called germline gene at one end, perhaps through a read error. J is TRBJ2-1 and V is TRBV4-3; D not resolved. Per the germline V gene, CDR1 is LGHNA and CDR2 is YSLEER. This CDR3 is 14 amino acids long. CDR3 coding DNA: TGCGCCAGCAGCCAAGTGGAAAACATTGGGTATGCGGTCTTC. Its protein product is CASSQVENIGYAVF.

The V and J genes are TRBV7-2 and TRBJ2-1; 8 bases fit TRBD2. Germline V CDR1 and CDR2: SGHTA, FQGNSA. The J segment lost 12 bases and the V segment lost 5 bases, leaving 12 bases of the junction unmatched. The CDR3 loop spans 14 amino acids. In DNA form, the CDR3 reads TGTGCCAGCAGCCCGATAGCGGGGCGGTCGGGGCAGTTCTTC. This translates into CASSPIAGRSGQFF.

The J gene is TRBJ2-7, the V gene TRBV29-1, with 7 bases aligning to TRBD1. CDR1 and CDR2 from the germline V gene are SQVTM and ANQGSEA. With V trimmed by 3 bases and J by 7 bases, 6 bases remained unmatched. This CDR3 region has 12 residues. The CDR3 loop reads CSVEIRQGEQYF. For the CDR3, the DNA is TGCAGCGTTGAGATTAGACAGGGAGAGCAGTACTTC.

This chain joins TRBV2 and TRBJ2-1, with 10 bases matching TRBD2. This CDR3 contains 15 residues. Per the germline V gene, CDR1 is SNHLY and CDR2 is FYNNEI. V was clipped by 6 bases and J by 0 bases; unmatched bases: 2. The CDR3 reads CASRLAGSSYNEQFF. Here the CDR3 DNA reads TGTGCCAGCAGACTAGCGGGGAGCTCCTACAATGAGCAGTTCTTC. The whole variable domain, filled in from reference TRBV2 and TRBJ2-1, reads EPEVTQTPSHQVTQMGQEVILRCVPISNHLYFYWYRQILGQKVEFLVSFYNNEISEKSEIFDDQFSVERPDGSNFTLKIRSTKLEDSAMYFCASRLAGSSYNEQFFGPGTRLTVL.

This chain uses TRBV13 with TRBJ2-2; D might be TRBD2 (6 bases). The CDR3 runs to 18 residues. Per germline, CDR1 PRHDT and CDR2 FYEKMQ (reference sequence). The V end was cut by 1 base, the J end by 5 bases, with 20 bases between. CDR3 bases: TGTGCCAGCAGCTTAGAAATGGACTGGTCAGGGAGGACCGGGGAGCTGTTTTTT. This translates into CASSLEMDWSGRTGELFF.